The rows below give T cell receptor beta chains drawn from one sample of a study of tumor-infiltrating lymphocytes in primary liver carcinoma. TCRdb recomputed calls from the multiplex PCR reads with MiXCR, one row per CDR3 protein. The table lists 300,000 to 400,000 distinct CDR3 sequences, less than 75% of them singletons, with 6.5% in the top ten. The sample was peripheral blood. These TCRs come from a man in his forties or fifties with primary liver carcinoma and hepatitis B virus infection. The CDR3 runs from the conserved cysteine through the conserved F or W. Each record gives: clone size, J gene, D gene, V gene, CDR3 DNA, CDR3 protein. D genes are given only for firm matches. The listing skips clone size in some rows; elsewhere it reads once, few, many or a size class.

few TRBJ2-7 . TRBV4-1 TGCGCCAGCAGCCAAGATGGCAGGAAAGTCTACGAGCAGTACTTC CASSQDGRKVYEQYF
. TRBJ2-2 . TRBV21-1 TGTGCCAGCAGCCCAAGACTCCCGGGACAGGGAAACACCGGGGAGCTGTTTTTT CASSPRLPGQGNTGELFF
. TRBJ2-1 TRBD2 TRBV11-2 TGTGCCAGCAGCAAAGGGCTAGCGGCCTACAATGAGCGGTTCTTC CASSKGLAAYNERFF
. TRBJ2-2 TRBD2 TRBV11-2 TGTGTCAGCAGCTCGGGACTAGCGGACACCGGGGAGCTGTTTTTT CVSSSGLADTGELFF
few TRBJ2-7 TRBD1 TRBV13 TGTGCCAGCAGCTTACCCGGGTCAGGGGGCTTTCTCGAGCAGTACTTC CASSLPGSGGFLEQYF
few TRBJ1-3 . TRBV6-1 TGTGCCAGCAGTGAAGCCGGGACTGGGCATCTGAACACCATATATTTT CASSEAGTGHLNTIYF
. TRBJ2-3 TRBD2 TRBV29-1 TGCGACGTTCGAACCCTAGCGGGGGATAGCACAGATATGCAGTATTTT CDVRTLAGDSTDMQYF
. TRBJ2-7 TRBD1 TRBV6-5 TGTGCCAGCACTGTTTCACAGGGGGCAAAGCAGTACTTT CASTVSQGAKQYF
. TRBJ2-7 . TRBV21-1 TGTGCCAGCAGCAAAGGGGCTACTAGCGGGAGTACTATTTACGAGCAGTACTTC CASSKGATSGSTIYEQYF
. TRBJ1-4 . TRBV5-1 TGCGCCAGCAGCCCTGGTGGGCTAACTGATGAAAAACTGTTTTTT CASSPGGLTDEKLFF
. TRBJ1-5 . TRBV12-3/TRBV12-4 TGTGCCAGCAGCCAGGGATTTGGCAATCAGCCCCAGCATTTT CASSQGFGNQPQHF
many TRBJ2-3 . TRBV6-1 TGTGCCAGCAGTGACATTGAAGATACGCAGTATTTT CASSDIEDTQYF
few TRBJ1-1 . TRBV5-6 TGTGCCAGCAGCTTGAAGAGAATGGGACAAATGAACACTGAAGCTTTCTTT CASSLKRMGQMNTEAFF
. TRBJ2-3 . TRBV11-2 TGTGCCAGCAGCCTAGAACAGGGACTATCTTATACGCAGTATTTT CASSLEQGLSYTQYF
. TRBJ2-7 . TRBV6-5 TGTGCCAGCAGTTATGGGGGTAGTTTGGTCTACGACCAGTACTTC CASSYGGSLVYDQYF
many TRBJ2-7 . TRBV4-3 TGCGCCAGCAGCCAAGTGGGATCCATAGCCTACGAGCAGTACTTC CASSQVGSIAYEQYF
. TRBJ2-3 . TRBV11-2 TGTGCCAGCAGCTTCGCTGGATTGGAAGCAGATACTCAGTATTTT CASSFAGLEADTQYF
many TRBJ2-3 . TRBV4-2 TGTGCCAGCAGCCAGATCGGGGCGCAAGATACGCAGTATTTT CASSQIGAQDTQYF
many TRBJ2-1 . TRBV12-3/TRBV12-4 TGTGCCAGCAGTTTTGTCAGCTACAATGAGCAGTTCTTC CASSFVSYNEQFF
few TRBJ1-4 . TRBV29-1 TGCAGCGTTGGTACCAGGGAGAATGAAAAACTGTTTTTT CSVGTRENEKLFF
. TRBJ2-7 . TRBV11-2 TGTGTCAGCAGCTTAGACCCTGCGGGTGAGCAGTACTTC CVSSLDPAGEQYF
. TRBJ1-2 . TRBV11-2 TGTGCCAGCAGCTCTCTCGGAGTGGGGGCGCGTGGCTACACCTTC CASSSLGVGARGYTF